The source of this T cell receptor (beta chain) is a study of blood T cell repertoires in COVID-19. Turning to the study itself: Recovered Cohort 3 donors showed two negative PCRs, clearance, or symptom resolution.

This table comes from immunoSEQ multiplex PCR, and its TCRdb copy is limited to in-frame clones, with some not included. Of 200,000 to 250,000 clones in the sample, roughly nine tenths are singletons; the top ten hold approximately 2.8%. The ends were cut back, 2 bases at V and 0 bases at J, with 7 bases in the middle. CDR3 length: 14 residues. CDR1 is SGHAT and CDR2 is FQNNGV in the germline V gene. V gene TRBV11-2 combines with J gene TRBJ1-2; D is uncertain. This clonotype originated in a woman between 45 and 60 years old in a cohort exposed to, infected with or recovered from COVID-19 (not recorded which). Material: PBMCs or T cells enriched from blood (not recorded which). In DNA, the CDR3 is TGTGCCAGCAGCTTAACCAGAACTAACTATGGCTACACCTTC. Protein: CASSLTRTNYGYTF.